One sample yielded the 8 T cell receptor beta chains listed below, sequenced in a study of OX40 agonist ivuxolimab in advanced cancers. The table came from immunoSEQ multiplex PCR; TCRdb's copy has only in-frame clones and leaves some out. The data contain tens of thousands of clones, more than 75% of them singletons. This sample comprised CD4+ or CD8+ T cells sorted from blood, obtained in a trial of the OX40 agonist ivuxolimab. These receptors all come from an adult with an advanced solid tumor such as melanoma, head and neck, liver or kidney cancer.

The chain uses TRBV4-1 and TRBJ2-7, with D perhaps matching TRBD2 (5 bases). Per germline, CDR1 MGHRA and CDR2 YSYEKL. This CDR3 has 15 residues. The ends were cut back, 4 bases at V and 3 bases at J, with 16 bases in the middle. The CDR3 sequence is CASSPTLDGIYEQYF. DNA for the CDR3: TGCGCCAGCAGCCCAACTTTGGACGGGATCTACGAGCAGTACTTC.

J is TRBJ2-5 and V is TRBV2, with 9 bases identical to TRBD2. The germline gives CDR1 SNHLY, CDR2 FYNNEI. V trimming: 11 bases; J trimming: 2 bases; junction bases outside the gene matches: 3. The CDR3 is 12 amino acids. The CDR3 loop reads CACLAGQETQYF. The CDR3 region has the DNA TGTGCCTGCCTAGCGGGGCAAGAGACCCAGTACTTC. Variable domain in full (rest from reference TRBV2 and TRBJ2-5): EPEVTQTPSHQVTQMGQEVILRCVPISNHLYFYWYRQILGQKVEFLVSFYNNEISEKSEIFDDQFSVERPDGSNFTLKIRSTKLEDSAMYFCACLAGQETQYFGPGTRLLVL.

This chain connects TRBV7-6 to TRBJ1-4; TRBD1 is a possible D gene (5 bases). Germline CDR1 and CDR2: SGHVS and FNYEAQ. The CDR3 has 14 residues. V gave up 2 bases and J gave up 6 bases, with 10 bases separating them. The CDR3 here is CASSLRGIDEKLFF. For the CDR3, the DNA is TGTGCCAGCAGCTTACGGGGGATTGATGAAAAACTGTTTTTT.

The CDR3 loop is CASSQWDRTFNYGYTF. The CDR3 DNA reads TGTGCCAGCAGCCAATGGGACAGGACTTTTAACTATGGCTACACCTTC. V is TRBV16 and J is TRBJ1-2; TRBD1 matches 8 bases. With 1 base clipped from V and 1 base from J, the junction kept 5 bases outside the gene matches. The CDR3 consists of 16 residues. Germline assignment: CDR1 KGHSY and CDR2 FQNENV. The full variable domain, with the rest looked up from reference TRBV16 and TRBJ1-2, is GEEVAQTPKHLVRGEGQKAKLYCAPIKGHSYVFWYQQVLKNEFKFLISFQNENVFDETGMPKERFSAKCLPNSPCSLEIQATKLEDSAVYFCASSQWDRTFNYGYTFGSGTRLTVV.

The J gene is TRBJ1-5, the V gene TRBV28; no firm D call. V lost 6 bases and J 2 bases, leaving 8 bases between the germline ends. The CDR3 has 13 amino acids. Germline V gene lookup returns CDR1 MDHEN and CDR2 SYDVKM. DNA for the CDR3: TGTGCCAGCAGAGGGTTTGGCAATCAGCCCCAGCATTTT. It encodes CASRGFGNQPQHF. The variable domain in full, completed from reference TRBV28 and TRBJ1-5, reads DVKVTQSSRYLVKRTGEKVFLECVQDMDHENMFWYRQDPGLGLRLIYFSYDVKMKEKGDIPEGYSVSREKKERFSLILESASTNQTSMYLCASRGFGNQPQHFGDGTRLSIL.

As for this clone: The sample holds other DNA sequences that translate to the same CDR3. The chain combines TRBV11-2 with TRBJ2-1, with D uncertain. This CDR3 is built from 15 residues. CDR1 and CDR2 from the germline V gene are SGHAT and FQNNGV. V was pared by 1 base and J by 4 bases, with 11 bases between. The CDR3 region has the DNA TGTGCCAGCAGCTTAGCCCTCAGCTCTTACAATGAGCAGTTCTTC. This sequence encodes CASSLALSSYNEQFF.

This clone is classed as medium-sized. The rearrangement uses TRBV6-5 and TRBJ2-1; unclear D gene. V shed 2 bases and J shed 5 bases, with 7 bases lying between them. The germline gives CDR1 MNHEY, CDR2 SVGAGI. This CDR3 spans 13 amino acids. This CDR3 is CASSYTTHNEQFF. Written as DNA, the CDR3 is TGTGCCAGCAGTTACACGACCCACAATGAGCAGTTCTTC.

The rearrangement uses TRBV19 and TRBJ2-7; 14 bases fit TRBD2. Trimming removed 0 bases from V and 3 bases from J; junction bases left unmatched: 1. Per the germline V gene, CDR1 is LNHDA and CDR2 is SQIVND (reference sequence). The CDR3 loop spans 16 amino acids. CDR3 in DNA: TGTGCCAGTAGTATAGAAGGGACTAGCGGGGGCTACGAGCAGTACTTC. It codes for CASSIEGTSGGYEQYF.